The 18 T cell receptor beta chains below all came from one sample that was sequenced in a study of blood T cell repertoires in COVID-19. Data came from immunoSEQ multiplex PCR; TCRdb stores just in-frame clones and leaves some out. The repertoire includes 300,000 to 400,000 clones, 83% of them detected once, and 2.5% to 3.5% sits in the top ten. Sequencing used peripheral blood. The receptor source for this set is a man aged 30-40 years with active or convalescent COVID-19.

CDR3 in amino acids: CAWSEAVSGWPQHF. DNA for the CDR3: TGTGCCTGGAGTGAAGCTGTGTCAGGTTGGCCCCAGCATTTT. The rearrangement joins TRBV30 to TRBJ1-5; D gene uncertain. The V and J ends lost 1 base and 9 bases respectively, with 16 bases between them. The germline CDR1 and CDR2 sequences are GTSNPN and SVGIG (reference sequence). The CDR3 consists of 14 residues.

The rearrangement joins TRBV4-3 to TRBJ2-7; a possible D gene is TRBD2 (6 bases). V shed 2 bases and J shed 7 bases, with 18 bases lying between them. Per the germline V gene, CDR1 is LGHNA and CDR2 is YSLEER. The length of the CDR3 is 15 residues. CDR3 protein: CASSQYLGGGGEQYF. For the CDR3, the DNA is TGCGCCAGCAGCCAATATCTGGGGGGAGGCGGGGAGCAGTACTTC.

Note on this clone: One junction end does not reproduce the germline sequence, and a read error may be involved. The chain is built from TRBV5-4 and TRBJ1-1; D might be TRBD1 (5 bases). This CDR3 comprises 15 residues. Germline V CDR1 and CDR2: SGHNT, YYREEE (reference sequence). CDR3 in amino acids: CASSHRGFENTEAFF. CDR3 nucleotide sequence: TGTGCCAGCAGTCACCGGGGGTTTGAGAACACAGAAGCTTTCTTT.

The rearrangement links TRBV11-3 to TRBJ2-3, with TRBD2 matching 15 bases. Looked up from germline, CDR1 is SGHNT and CDR2 is YENEEA. The CDR3 is 16 amino acids. After removal of 5 bases from V and 4 bases from J, the junction contained 4 bases not matched to a gene. The CDR3 spells CASSPGLAGGPDTQYF. The CDR3 coding sequence is TGTGCCAGCAGCCCCGGACTAGCGGGAGGGCCAGATACGCAGTATTTT.

This chain joins TRBV6-5 and TRBJ2-7; D is perhaps TRBD2 (5 bases). CDR3 length: 14 amino acids. V was pared by 4 bases and J by 0 bases, with 10 bases between. Germline CDR1 MNHEY, CDR2 SVGAGI. The CDR3 DNA sequence: TGTGCCAGCAGTTCGTGGGGAGCCTCCTACGAGCAGTACTTC. It yields the protein CASSSWGASYEQYF.

Worth noting for this clone: Other DNA sequences of this sample code for an identical CDR3. The chain links TRBV18 to TRBJ2-1; TRBD1 matches 11 bases. The J segment lost 6 bases and the V segment lost 3 bases, leaving 1 base of the junction unmatched. CDR1 is KGHSH, CDR2 LQKENI, per germline. The CDR3 totals 14 residues. CDR3 loop: CASSPGTGGNEQFF. As DNA, the CDR3 is TGTGCCAGCTCACCCGGGACAGGGGGCAATGAGCAGTTCTTC.

The chain recombines TRBV18 with TRBJ2-3; a weak D match, TRBD1 (6 bases). V lost 2 bases, J lost 0 bases, and 24 bases lay in between. CDR3 length: 20 residues. Germline lookup yields CDR1 KGHSH and CDR2 LQKENI. As DNA, the CDR3 is TGTGCCAGCTCACCATACCAGGGGCGCGCGGGTGATAGTAGCACAGATACGCAGTATTTT. Translating it yields CASSPYQGRAGDSSTDTQYF.

V is TRBV23-1 and J is TRBJ1-2, with 10 nucleotides matching TRBD1. TRBV23-1 is annotated as an ORF whose role is uncertain. The junction had 6 bases not matched to a gene; V was cut back by 4 bases and J by 4 bases. The CDR3 runs 15 residues. The CDR3 is CASSPKTGGLYGYTF. In nucleotides, the CDR3 is TGCGCCAGCAGTCCTAAGACAGGGGGCCTCTATGGCTACACCTTC.

The chain combines TRBV19 with TRBJ1-2, with TRBD1 matching 7 bases. Germline-derived CDR1 and CDR2 are LNHDA and SQIVND (reference sequence). The CDR3 has 16 residues. The ends lost 7 bases at V and 4 bases at J; junction bases unmatched: 15. CDR3 in DNA: TGTGCCAGTACCGAAACTCAGGGGGGCACCCTCTATGGCTACACCTTC. Translation: CASTETQGGTLYGYTF.

The rearrangement links TRBV7-9 to TRBJ1-1, with 8 bases that match TRBD1. CDR1 SEHNR and CDR2 FQNEAQ come from the germline V gene (reference sequence). The CDR3 runs to 13 residues. V was pared by 6 bases and J by 5 bases, with 5 bases of the junction left unmatched. The CDR3, as DNA: TGTGCCAGCAGGTTGACAGGGGTGACTGAAGCTTTCTTT. Translating it yields CASRLTGVTEAFF. Variable domain in full (rest from reference TRBV7-9 and TRBJ1-1): DTGVSQNPRHKITKRGQNVTFRCDPISEHNRLYWYRQTLGQGPEFLTYFQNEAQLEKSRLLSDRFSAERPKGSFSTLEIQRTEQGDSAMYLCASRLTGVTEAFFGQGTRLTVV.

The genes are TRBV6-6 and TRBJ2-3, with 8 bases lining up with TRBD2. The trim removed 10 bases at V and 4 bases at J, leaving 7 bases unmatched. The CDR3 totals 13 residues. Germline values: CDR1 MNHNY, CDR2 SVGAGI (reference sequence). The CDR3 loop reads CAIKGTRADTQYF. Written as DNA, the CDR3 is TGTGCCATCAAGGGGACTAGAGCAGATACGCAGTATTTT.

The chain is built from TRBV10-3 and TRBJ1-4; 10 nucleotides match TRBD1. Germline V lookup: CDR1 ENHRY, CDR2 SYGVKD. The CDR3 extends over 14 amino acids. The J segment lost 5 bases and the V segment lost 5 bases, leaving 2 bases of the junction unmatched. The CDR3 region is CAISPGQGNEKLFF. The CDR3 region has the DNA TGTGCCATCAGTCCGGGACAGGGGAATGAAAAACTGTTTTTT.

This chain joins TRBV6-4 and TRBJ2-1, with 12 bases aligning to TRBD2. Germline V CDR1 and CDR2: MRHNA, SNTAGT. There are 14 residues in the CDR3. The J segment lost 6 bases and the V segment lost 5 bases, leaving 2 bases of the junction unmatched. The CDR3 sequence is CASSSSGGANEQFF. The CDR3, as DNA: TGTGCCAGCAGTTCTAGCGGGGGGGCCAATGAGCAGTTCTTC.

This chain uses TRBV7-9 with TRBJ1-5; TRBD1 agrees at 9 bases. The CDR3 length is 15 residues. Germline CDR1 and CDR2: SEHNR and FQNEAQ (reference sequence). The V gene end was trimmed by 4 bases and the J gene end by 5 bases; junction bases not matched to a gene: 6. CDR3 protein: CASSSWDRVDQPQHF. The CDR3 coding sequence is TGTGCCAGCAGCTCCTGGGACAGGGTAGATCAGCCCCAGCATTTT.

This clone turned up a few times. CDR3 loop: CASRSPGNSSPLHF. As DNA, the CDR3 is TGCGCCAGCAGATCCCCCGGGAACTCATCACCCCTCCACTTT. The chain uses TRBV5-1 and TRBJ1-6; D is unresolved. The CDR3 has 14 residues. The V gene's germline CDR1 is SGHRS and CDR2 YFSETQ. V lost 5 bases, J lost 10 bases, and 16 bases lay in between.

Of note for this clone: A read error may account for a junction end that differs from germline. V and J are TRBV10-3 and TRBJ1-1; D is undetermined. Germline-derived CDR1 and CDR2 are ENHRY and SYGVKD. This CDR3 has 12 amino acids. The CDR3 loop is CAIRESGGEAFF. In DNA form, the CDR3 reads TGTGCCATCAGAGAGTCTGGAGGGGAAGCTTTCTTT.

The rearrangement uses TRBV6-5 and TRBJ2-2, with 7 bases fitting TRBD1. This CDR3 is 16 amino acids long. Germline V lookup: CDR1 MNHEY, CDR2 SVGAGI. Trimming took 3 bases from V and 2 from J; bases not matched to a gene: 6. Here the CDR3 DNA reads TGTGCCAGCAGTTATTCCGGGGACAGTAACACCGGGGAGCTGTTTTTT. The encoded protein is CASSYSGDSNTGELFF.

This sequence joins TRBV6-4 and TRBJ2-1; D not certain. The CDR3 covers 16 residues. Trimming took 1 base from V and 3 from J, leaving 13 bases between them. Germline assignment: CDR1 MRHNA and CDR2 SNTAGT. As DNA, the CDR3 is TGTGCCAGCAGTGACTATCGGGTCCTCCACTACAATGAGCAGTTCTTC. Translation: CASSDYRVLHYNEQFF.